The next 21 T cell receptor beta chains were all read from a single sample in a study of blood T cell repertoires in COVID-19. Sequenced by immunoSEQ multiplex PCR; TCRdb stores in-frame clones only, minus some. The table records roughly 250,000 clones, over 75% of them present only once. Sequencing was performed on peripheral blood. These receptors came from a human donor in a cohort sampled during active COVID-19.

Only one count was recorded for this clone. This sequence joins TRBV6-6 and TRBJ1-1; D gene ambiguous. The CDR3 sequence is 13 residues long. Trimming removed 7 bases from V and 4 bases from J, with 13 bases in between. The germline V gene encodes CDR1 MNHNY and CDR2 SVGAGI (reference sequence). Here the CDR3 reads CASTRAGGTEAFF. In nucleotides, the CDR3 is TGTGCCAGCACCCGAGCGGGCGGCACTGAAGCTTTCTTT.

The chain carries TRBV28 and TRBJ2-5, with D tentatively TRBD1 (5 bases). Germline V gives CDR1 MDHEN, CDR2 SYDVKM. The V and J ends lost 6 bases and 2 bases respectively, with 13 bases between them. This CDR3 contains 14 residues. CDR3 sequence (DNA): TGTGCCAGCAGCATTCAGGGCTTTCAAGAGACCCAGTACTTC. Translating gives CASSIQGFQETQYF. The entire variable domain, with the rest obtained from reference TRBV28 and TRBJ2-5, is as follows: DVKVTQSSRYLVKRTGEKVFLECVQDMDHENMFWYRQDPGLGLRLIYFSYDVKMKEKGDIPEGYSVSREKKERFSLILESASTNQTSMYLCASSIQGFQETQYFGPGTRLLVL.

The J gene is TRBJ2-3, the V gene TRBV3-1 (or the pseudogene TRBV3-2); D ambiguous. The germline V and J ends were trimmed by 3 bases and 9 bases, with 7 bases remaining between them. Germline CDR1 is LGHDT and CDR2 is YNNKEL (reference sequence). CDR3 length equals 11 residues. The DNA for the CDR3 is TGTGCCAGCAGCCACACTAACACGCAGTATTTT. It encodes CASSHTNTQYF.

The genes are TRBV14 and TRBJ2-3; possible D gene TRBD2, 6 bases. There are 16 residues in the CDR3. Germline V lookup: CDR1 SGHDN, CDR2 FVKESK. Trimming left V 3 bases short and J 0 bases short, with 13 bases between. CDR3 amino acids: CASSQHPSVSTDTQYF. The DNA for the CDR3 is TGTGCCAGCAGCCAGCACCCTAGCGTGAGCACAGATACGCAGTATTTT.

The rearrangement uses TRBV28 and TRBJ2-3; D gene uncertain. V lost 4 bases, J lost 5 bases, and 4 bases lay in between. The CDR3 covers 11 residues. The germline V gene encodes CDR1 MDHEN and CDR2 SYDVKM. The chain's CDR3 is CASSYQDTQYF. The DNA for the CDR3 is TGTGCCAGCAGTTATCAAGATACGCAGTATTTT.

In DNA form, the CDR3 reads TGTGCCAGCAGTTACTCGGCGACAGTTGATGGCTACACCTTC. Amino acid sequence: CASSYSATVDGYTF. The rearrangement uses TRBV6-2 or TRBV6-3 and TRBJ1-2; a weak D match, TRBD1 (5 bases). The V gene lost 0 bases and the J gene lost 6 bases, with 11 bases spanning the gap. Germline CDR1 and CDR2: MNHEY and SVGEGT. This CDR3 has 14 residues.

For the CDR3, the DNA is TGTGCCAGCAGCTTAAACAGGGGAATCATGAACACTGAAGCTTTCTTT. Translation gives CASSLNRGIMNTEAFF. V usage is TRBV5-4 and J usage is TRBJ1-1; 7 bases are shared with TRBD1. The J segment lost 0 bases and the V segment lost 2 bases, leaving 7 bases of the junction unmatched. This CDR3 has 16 amino acids. Germline loops: CDR1 SGHNT, CDR2 YYREEE (reference sequence).

The chain carries TRBV19 and TRBJ2-3, with 9 bases matching TRBD2. CDR1 and CDR2 (germline): LNHDA, SQIVND (reference sequence). CDR3 size: 14 residues. Trimming cost V 8 bases and J 2 bases; bases outside gene matches: 5. The DNA for the CDR3 is TGTGCCAGTTCCCTAGCGGGGCTCACAGATACGCAGTATTTT. It encodes CASSLAGLTDTQYF.

CDR3 residues: CASSLSQTGSPLHF. The CDR3 region has the DNA TGTGCCAGCAGCTTAAGTCAGACGGGGTCACCCCTCCACTTT. The rearrangement joins TRBV11-2 to TRBJ1-6; D gene ambiguous. Germline CDR1 is SGHAT and CDR2 is FQNNGV. V was clipped by 2 bases and J by 10 bases, with 12 bases between them. The CDR3 length is 14 residues. Full variable domain (outside the CDR3, taken from reference TRBV11-2 and TRBJ1-6): EAGVAQSPRYKIIEKRQSVAFWCNPISGHATLYWYQQILGQGPKLLIQFQNNGVVDDSQLPKDRFSAERLKGVDSTLKIQPAKLEDSAVYLCASSLSQTGSPLHFGNGTRLTVT.

This chain links TRBV19 with TRBJ1-5, with D perhaps matching TRBD1 (6 bases). Trimming removed 6 bases from V and 6 bases from J, with 15 bases in between. Looked up from germline, CDR1 is LNHDA and CDR2 is SQIVND (reference sequence). This CDR3 region has 14 residues. Here the CDR3 reads CASRYQGQGQPQHF. CDR3 DNA sequence: TGTGCCAGTAGGTACCAGGGACAAGGTCAGCCCCAGCATTTT. The full variable domain, its missing parts supplied by reference TRBV19 and TRBJ1-5, is DGGITQSPKYLFRKEGQNVTLSCEQNLNHDAMYWYRQDPGQGLRLIYYSQIVNDFQKGDIAEGYSVSREKKESFPLTVTSAQKNPTAFYLCASRYQGQGQPQHFGDGTRLSIL.

The chain carries TRBV18 and TRBJ1-2; 7 bases are shared with TRBD1. Germline values: CDR1 KGHSH, CDR2 LQKENI. The CDR3 contains 13 residues. V lost 4 bases, J lost 7 bases, and 6 bases stayed unmatched. The CDR3 bases are TGTGCCAGCTCACTCGACAGGGTTGGTGGCTACACCTTC. This encodes CASSLDRVGGYTF. The complete variable domain, with remaining parts taken from reference TRBV18 and TRBJ1-2, reads NAGVMQNPRHLVRRRGQEARLRCSPMKGHSHVYWYRQLPEEGLKFMVYLQKENIIDESGMPKERFSAEFPKEGPSILRIQQVVRGDSAAYFCASSLDRVGGYTFGSGTRLTVV.

V gene TRBV12-3 or TRBV12-4 combines with J gene TRBJ1-1; D gene ambiguous. The CDR3 has 13 residues. V was cut by 5 bases and J by 0 bases, with 7 bases left in between. The CDR3 loop is CASSRGVNTEAFF. Written as DNA, the CDR3 is TGTGCCAGCAGTCGAGGAGTGAACACTGAAGCTTTCTTT.

The chain is built from TRBV5-4 and TRBJ2-3, with D perhaps TRBD1 (6 bases). Between the trimmed V and J ends, which lost 1 base and 5 bases, there was a span of 11 bases. The CDR3 extends over 14 amino acids. The germline V gene has CDR1 SGHNT and CDR2 YYREEE (reference sequence). CDR3 sequence reads: CASSLKARGDTQYF. For the CDR3, the DNA is TGTGCCAGCAGCTTGAAAGCCAGGGGAGATACGCAGTATTTT.

The chain links TRBV6-4 to TRBJ2-6; weak D call: TRBD2 (6 bases). The CDR3 length is 16 residues. V lost 3 bases to trimming and J lost 4 bases, with 13 bases between them. Per the germline V gene, CDR1 is MRHNA and CDR2 is SNTAGT. CDR3 sequence: CASSEEGLVGANVLTF. CDR3 DNA sequence: TGTGCCAGCAGTGAGGAGGGTTTGGTGGGGGCCAACGTCCTGACTTTC.

The chain recombines TRBV29-1 with TRBJ2-5; 7 bases map to TRBD1. V lost 6 bases to trimming and J lost 0 bases; unmatched junction nucleotides: 7. There are 14 residues in the CDR3. Germline CDR1 reads SQVTM; CDR2 reads ANQGSEA. CDR3: CSVPDRLNQETQYF. The CDR3 DNA is TGCAGCGTCCCGGACAGGTTAAACCAAGAGACCCAGTACTTC.

The chain couples TRBV27 to TRBJ2-5; 7 positions match TRBD2. V gave up 5 bases and J gave up 1 base; unmatched junction bases: 7. CDR1 is MNHEY, CDR2 SMNVEV, per germline (reference sequence). The CDR3 is made up of 15 amino acids. The CDR3 sequence is CASSSSGLGQETQYF. CDR3 sequence (DNA): TGTGCCAGCAGTAGTAGCGGGCTGGGCCAAGAGACCCAGTACTTC.

This chain links TRBV15 with TRBJ2-1; 9 bases line up with TRBD2. J was trimmed by 5 bases and V by 5 bases; bases with no gene match: 10. The CDR3 spans 16 residues. CDR1 LNHNV and CDR2 YYDKDF come from the germline V gene (reference sequence). CDR3: CATSPSAGGYDNEQFF. DNA of the CDR3: TGTGCCACCAGCCCCTCTGCGGGAGGGTATGACAATGAGCAGTTCTTC.

This rearrangement joins TRBV7-9 to TRBJ2-7, with D unresolved. Germline V gives CDR1 SEHNR, CDR2 FQNEAQ (reference sequence). The CDR3 has 13 amino acids. V shed 4 bases and J shed 2 bases, with 9 bases lying between them. The CDR3 DNA reads as TGTGCCAGCAGCTCCCACTACCCCTACGAGCAGTACTTC. Its protein is CASSSHYPYEQYF.

This clone was found a few times. The rearrangement uses TRBV7-2 and TRBJ1-5, with TRBD1 matching 12 bases. This CDR3 region has 15 residues. V shed 6 bases, J shed 6 bases, and the junction held 6 bases outside the gene matches. Germline lookup yields CDR1 SGHTA and CDR2 FQGNSA. CDR3 sequence: CASRGQGAPGQPQHF. The CDR3 nucleotides are TGTGCCAGCAGGGGACAGGGGGCGCCGGGTCAGCCCCAGCATTTT.

The chain carries TRBV19 and TRBJ2-3; weak D call: TRBD2 (5 bases). The CDR3 runs 13 residues. V dropped 4 bases and J dropped 5 bases, with 10 bases sitting between them. Germline values: CDR1 LNHDA, CDR2 SQIVND (reference sequence). CDR3 amino acids: CASSTVRGDTQYF. For the CDR3, the DNA is TGTGCCAGTAGTACGGTCCGGGGAGATACGCAGTATTTT.

The chain recombines TRBV18 with TRBJ2-7; no clear D. This CDR3 region has 12 residues. Trimming cost V 3 bases and J 3 bases, with 6 bases left between them. Germline V gene sequence: CDR1 KGHSH, CDR2 LQKENI. Here the CDR3 DNA reads TGTGCCAGCTCACCTAATAGCTACGAGCAGTACTTC. Its translation is CASSPNSYEQYF.